The 2 T cell receptor beta chains given below trace back to one sample, sequenced in a study of spatial heterogeneity in lung cancer. Noted time point: sample taken at primary tumor resection. TCRdb reprocessed the 5' RACE reads via MiXCR and lists one record per CDR3 protein. The sample lists roughly 10,000 distinct CDR3 sequences, about 12% seen once, with around 14% in the top ten. Findings and caveats of the study: Counts of expanded alpha and beta TCRs within tumors tracked the tumor nonsynonymous mutation count.

Their specific antigens are unknown. The sample in question was lung tumor tissue, obtained at surgery. The receptor set was obtained from a female donor with early-stage non-small cell lung cancer.

This clonotype appeared many times. V and J are TRBV11-3 and TRBJ2-5; D is uncertain. CDR1 and CDR2 from the germline V gene are SGHNT and YENEEA. Trimming removed 1 base at V and 2 bases at J, with 5 bases between. This CDR3 spans 13 amino acids. The CDR3 protein is CASSLGRQETQYF. CDR3 in DNA: TGTGCCAGCAGCTTAGGACGGCAAGAGACCCAGTACTTC.

This clonotype was recorded a few times. The chain employs TRBV28 and TRBJ1-2; 8 bases align to TRBD1. Germline CDR1 MDHEN, CDR2 SYDVKM. There are 14 residues in the CDR3. J lost 5 bases, V lost 6 bases, and 8 bases had no gene match. This CDR3 reads CASSLGQGAYGYTF. Written as DNA, the CDR3 is TGTGCCAGCAGCCTGGGGCAGGGGGCTTATGGCTACACCTTC.